These 29 T cell receptor beta chains came from one sample sequenced in a study of T cell responses to AZD1222 COVID-19 vaccine. Measured with immunoSEQ multiplex PCR; TCRdb has only the in-frame clones, and not every one. The repertoire holds approximately 100,000 clones, with 88% as singletons. Sequences were derived from peripheral blood, sampled on day 0 of AZD1222 vaccination. These receptors were collected from an adult in good health.

The V and J genes are TRBV5-5 and TRBJ2-6, with D unclear. Germline V lookup: CDR1 SGHKS, CDR2 YYEKEE (reference sequence). The ends were cut back, 1 base at V and 0 bases at J, with 5 bases in the middle. CDR3 length: 15 amino acids. In DNA form, the CDR3 reads TGTGCCAGCAGCTTGTACCTCTCTGGGGCCAACGTCCTGACTTTC. It is translated as CASSLYLSGANVLTF.

The chain couples TRBV2 to TRBJ1-4; 9 positions match TRBD1. The J segment lost 5 bases and the V segment lost 1 base, leaving 2 bases of the junction unmatched. Germline CDR1 and CDR2: SNHLY and FYNNEI. The CDR3 contains 15 residues. For the CDR3, the DNA is TGTGCCAGCAGTGAAGTGGGGACAGGGAATGAAAAACTGTTTTTT. Protein sequence: CASSEVGTGNEKLFF.

This chain connects TRBV27 to TRBJ1-1; D is ambiguous. Looked up from germline, CDR1 is MNHEY and CDR2 is SMNVEV (reference sequence). The CDR3 covers 11 residues. Trimming took off 10 bases at V and 8 bases at J, with 14 bases between the two ends. The CDR3 sequence is CATQSGPEAFF. CDR3 in DNA: TGTGCCACCCAGTCCGGGCCAGAAGCTTTCTTT.

The V and J genes are TRBV14 and TRBJ2-1, with a weak D call TRBD1 (5 bases). V gave up 4 bases and J gave up 0 bases, with 16 bases separating them. The length of the CDR3 is 17 residues. Germline V gene sequence: CDR1 SGHDN, CDR2 FVKESK. CDR3 loop: CASSLSLDRISYNEQFF. CDR3 in DNA: TGTGCCAGCAGCCTATCCCTTGACAGAATCTCCTACAATGAGCAGTTCTTC.

This clone was counted at least ten times. The genes are TRBV4-1 and TRBJ1-5; D unclear. CDR1 is MGHRA, CDR2 YSYEKL, per germline. V shed 4 bases and J shed 0 bases, with 19 bases lying between them. CDR3 length: 18 amino acids. The CDR3 DNA is TGCGCCAGCAGCCGCTCCCCCGAGGTGTATGGTAGCAATCAGCCCCAGCATTTT. Its protein product is CASSRSPEVYGSNQPQHF.

The CDR3 here is CASSPAVNSPLHF. The DNA of the CDR3 is TGTGCCAGCAGCCCTGCAGTAAATTCACCCCTCCACTTT. The chain employs TRBV9 and TRBJ1-6; unclear D gene. V dropped 4 bases and J dropped 7 bases, with 9 bases sitting between them. CDR3 length equals 13 residues. The germline V gene encodes CDR1 SGDLS and CDR2 YYNGEE.

This chain connects TRBV15 to TRBJ2-1; 7 bases match TRBD2. Germline V lookup: CDR1 LNHNV, CDR2 YYDKDF (reference sequence). With V trimmed by 0 bases and J by 2 bases, 1 base remained unmatched. There are 15 residues in the CDR3. The CDR3 sequence is CATSRDGGAYNEQFF. DNA of the CDR3: TGTGCCACCAGCAGAGATGGGGGGGCCTACAATGAGCAGTTCTTC.

This chain links TRBV6-2 or TRBV6-3 with TRBJ1-2, with 11 bases matching TRBD1. Looked up from germline, CDR1 is MNHEY and CDR2 is SVGEGT. The CDR3 loop spans 15 amino acids. J was trimmed by 4 bases and V by 3 bases; bases with no gene match: 4. This CDR3 reads CASSYPGQGAYGYTF. The DNA for the CDR3 is TGTGCCAGCAGTTATCCAGGACAGGGGGCCTATGGCTACACCTTC.

The CDR3 here is CASSYRGNRGRQPQHF. CDR3 sequence (DNA): TGTGCCAGCAGTTACAGAGGGAACAGGGGTCGTCAGCCCCAGCATTTT. V is TRBV6-2 or TRBV6-3 and J is TRBJ1-5; TRBD1 matches 7 bases. Germline V gives CDR1 MNHEY, CDR2 SVGEGT. Trimming cost V 2 bases and J 6 bases; bases outside gene matches: 10. CDR3 length: 16 amino acids.

J is TRBJ1-5 and V is TRBV28, with D hard to call. The CDR3 is 13 amino acids. V lost 5 bases and J lost 2, with 7 bases in between. From germline, CDR1 is MDHEN and CDR2 SYDVKM. In DNA, the CDR3 is TGTGCCAGCAGTATACAGCGCAATCAGCCCCAGCATTTT. This encodes CASSIQRNQPQHF.

The rearrangement links TRBV5-1 to TRBJ1-6; possibly TRBD1 for D (6 bases). Between the trimmed V and J ends, which lost 2 bases and 1 base, there was a span of 10 bases. This CDR3 is 16 amino acids long. Germline-derived CDR1 and CDR2 are SGHRS and YFSETQ. The CDR3 DNA follows: TGCGCCAGCAGCTTACAGGGTTCATCCTATAATTCACCCCTCCACTTT. Amino acid sequence: CASSLQGSSYNSPLHF.

This clone was counted once. This chain uses TRBV12-5 with TRBJ1-3; D perhaps matches TRBD1 (6 bases). The ends were cut back, 0 bases at V and 1 base at J, with 28 bases in the middle. Germline CDR1 reads LGHNT; CDR2 reads FRNRAP. This CDR3 has 22 residues. The CDR3 coding sequence is TGTGCTAGTGGTTTGGTAAGGGGCAGGGGTCCTCCACGATACCTGTCTGGAAACACCATATATTTT. It codes for CASGLVRGRGPPRYLSGNTIYF.

Notes on this clone: A junction end diverges from the germline sequence, so it may reflect a read error. V gene TRBV7-7 combines with J gene TRBJ2-1; TRBD2 might be the D (6 bases). Germline lookup yields CDR1 SSHAT and CDR2 FNYEAQ (reference sequence). The CDR3 sequence is 14 residues long. The CDR3 DNA reads TGTGCTAGCAGCTTTGGGGGGTCCTACAATGAGCAGTTCTTC. It translates to CASSFGGSYNEQFF.

The J gene is TRBJ2-5, the V gene TRBV27; no clear D gene. Germline CDR1 is MNHEY and CDR2 is SMNVEV (reference sequence). CDR3 length: 10 amino acids. V shed 8 bases and J shed 2 bases, with 3 bases lying between them. The chain's CDR3 is CASPQETQYF. The CDR3 DNA sequence: TGTGCCAGCCCACAAGAGACCCAGTACTTC.

V gene TRBV12-3 or TRBV12-4 combines with J gene TRBJ1-1; the D is unclear. The CDR3 extends over 11 amino acids. The ends were cut back, 7 bases at V and 1 base at J, with 4 bases in the middle. CDR3 bases: TGTGCCAGCAACGAGAACACTGAAGCTTTCTTT. It encodes CASNENTEAFF.

The chain combines TRBV12-2 with TRBJ2-3; the DNA was not compared with TRBD2, the D call given in the table. TRBV12-2 is noted as a pseudogene. This CDR3 is 20 amino acids long. The CDR3: CASRLAGTSGRQSPPDTQYF. The DNA of the CDR3 is TGTGCAAGTCGCTTAGCGGGGACTAGCGGGAGGCAGAGTCCGCCAGATACGCAGTATTTT.

This chain connects TRBV6-2 or TRBV6-3 to TRBJ2-7, with D perhaps matching TRBD2 (6 bases). Trimming removed 0 bases at V and 7 bases at J, with 13 bases between. This CDR3 region has 14 residues. Germline V gene lookup returns CDR1 MNHEY and CDR2 SVGEGT. CDR3 sequence (DNA): TGTGCCAGCAGTTACTCGTTGACCGGAGGGGAGCAGTACTTC. Its translation: CASSYSLTGGEQYF.

V and J are TRBV18 and TRBJ2-4; 9 nucleotides line up with TRBD2. This CDR3 has 18 amino acids. After removal of 3 bases from V and 2 bases from J, the junction contained 11 bases not matched to a gene. Germline lookup yields CDR1 KGHSH and CDR2 LQKENI. CDR3 residues: CASSPLAGATRSKNIQYF. The CDR3 DNA reads as TGTGCCAGCTCACCTTTAGCGGGAGCGACGAGGTCCAAAAACATTCAGTACTTC. Full variable domain (remainder filled in from reference TRBV18 and TRBJ2-4): NAGVMQNPRHLVRRRGQEARLRCSPMKGHSHVYWYRQLPEEGLKFMVYLQKENIIDESGMPKERFSAEFPKEGPSILRIQQVVRGDSAAYFCASSPLAGATRSKNIQYFGAGTRLSVL.

The chain joins TRBV9 to TRBJ2-7, with 7 bases matching TRBD1. CDR3 length: 14 amino acids. V lost 6 bases, J lost 0 bases, and 6 bases stayed unmatched. In germline, CDR1 is SGDLS, CDR2 YYNGEE. Here the CDR3 reads CASNEGQSSYEQYF. As DNA, the CDR3 is TGTGCCAGCAACGAGGGACAGAGCTCCTACGAGCAGTACTTC.

The sample holds a few counts of this clone. The rearrangement uses TRBV25-1 and TRBJ2-7, with TRBD2 as a possible D gene (5 bases). The CDR3 is 14 residues long. Germline assignment: CDR1 MGHDK and CDR2 SYGVNS. Trimming removed 1 base at V and 3 bases at J, with 10 bases between. CDR3 region: CASSEWGEGYEQYF. CDR3 DNA: TGTGCCAGCAGTGAATGGGGAGAGGGCTACGAGCAGTACTTC.

This sequence joins TRBV7-2 and TRBJ1-3; D perhaps matches TRBD1 (6 bases). Germline V gene sequence: CDR1 SGHTA, CDR2 FQGNSA. V was pared by 1 base and J by 1 base, with 11 bases between. This CDR3 has 16 amino acids. The CDR3 region has the DNA TGTGCCAGCAGCTTAGAAGGGGGAAAGTCTGGAAACACCATATATTTT. Translation: CASSLEGGKSGNTIYF.

V and J are TRBV7-2 and TRBJ1-2; D is possibly TRBD1 (6 bases). The CDR3 is 14 amino acids. Trimming stripped 1 base from V and 7 bases from J, with 13 bases between. The germline V gene has CDR1 SGHTA and CDR2 FQGNSA. The CDR3 sequence is CASSLGGGARGYTF. The DNA for the CDR3 is TGTGCCAGCAGCTTAGGGGGGGGCGCTCGTGGCTACACCTTC. Full variable domain (outside the CDR3, taken from reference TRBV7-2 and TRBJ1-2): GAGVSQSPSNKVTEKGKDVELRCDPISGHTALYWYRQSLGQGLEFLIYFQGNSAPDKSGLPSDRFSAERTGGSVSTLTIQRTQQEDSAVYLCASSLGGGARGYTFGSGTRLTVV.

The V gene is TRBV7-8, the J gene TRBJ1-2; no reliable D call. CDR3 length: 15 amino acids. The germline V and J ends were trimmed by 5 bases and 2 bases, with 15 bases remaining between them. Germline CDR1 SGHVS, CDR2 FQNEAQ. The CDR3 is CASSPGRDRNYGYTF. CDR3 in DNA: TGTGCCAGCAGCCCCGGACGGGATAGGAACTATGGCTACACCTTC.

This rearrangement joins TRBV11-2 to TRBJ2-3; 7 positions agree with TRBD2. V was pared by 6 bases and J by 11 bases, with 8 bases of the junction left unmatched. The germline V gene encodes CDR1 SGHAT and CDR2 FQNNGV. CDR3 length: 12 amino acids. CDR3 protein: CASRDTGGRQYF. CDR3 sequence (DNA): TGTGCCAGCAGAGACACGGGCGGGAGGCAGTATTTT.

A few counts support this clone. The V and J genes are TRBV6-2 or TRBV6-3 and TRBJ1-3; D unresolved. V lost 6 bases, J lost 7 bases, and 10 bases lay in between. Per germline, CDR1 MNHEY and CDR2 SVGEGT. This CDR3 comprises 12 residues. The CDR3 loop reads CASSLQRNTIYF. As DNA, the CDR3 is TGTGCCAGCAGCCTACAGAGGAACACCATATATTTT.

The chain uses TRBV6-6 and TRBJ1-1; D remains ambiguous. The germline V gene encodes CDR1 MNHNY and CDR2 SVGAGI (reference sequence). The ends were cut back, 5 bases at V and 2 bases at J, with 21 bases in the middle. This CDR3 spans 17 amino acids. CDR3 sequence: CASSPAYSTHKNTEAFF. The CDR3, as DNA: TGTGCCAGCAGTCCGGCGTACTCCACGCACAAAAACACTGAAGCTTTCTTT.

The chain combines TRBV6-4 with TRBJ2-1; 11 bases agree with TRBD1. The J segment lost 7 bases and the V segment lost 4 bases, leaving 6 bases of the junction unmatched. There are 15 residues in the CDR3. The germline CDR1 and CDR2 sequences are MRHNA and SNTAGT. The CDR3 region is CASSGGTGGPNEQFF. The CDR3 nucleotides are TGTGCCAGCAGTGGCGGGACAGGGGGGCCAAATGAGCAGTTCTTC.

This chain links TRBV18 with TRBJ1-4; D may be TRBD1 (5 bases). CDR1 KGHSH and CDR2 LQKENI come from the germline V gene. The CDR3 totals 15 residues. Trimming left V 1 base short and J 6 bases short, with 12 bases between. CDR3 DNA sequence: TGTGCCAGCTCACCACAGACAGTCGGAGATGAAAAACTGTTTTTT. This encodes CASSPQTVGDEKLFF. Complete variable domain (other parts from reference TRBV18 and TRBJ1-4): NAGVMQNPRHLVRRRGQEARLRCSPMKGHSHVYWYRQLPEEGLKFMVYLQKENIIDESGMPKERFSAEFPKEGPSILRIQQVVRGDSAAYFCASSPQTVGDEKLFFGSGTQLSVL.

The rearrangement links TRBV13 to TRBJ1-6; tentatively, D is TRBD1 (6 bases). The CDR3 contains 14 residues. Germline loops: CDR1 PRHDT, CDR2 FYEKMQ (reference sequence). V was shortened by 5 bases and J by 9 bases, with 14 bases between the two germline ends. CDR3 sequence (DNA): TGTGCCAGCAGCCTTACAGGGCCCCTTTCACCCCTCCACTTT. This codes for CASSLTGPLSPLHF.